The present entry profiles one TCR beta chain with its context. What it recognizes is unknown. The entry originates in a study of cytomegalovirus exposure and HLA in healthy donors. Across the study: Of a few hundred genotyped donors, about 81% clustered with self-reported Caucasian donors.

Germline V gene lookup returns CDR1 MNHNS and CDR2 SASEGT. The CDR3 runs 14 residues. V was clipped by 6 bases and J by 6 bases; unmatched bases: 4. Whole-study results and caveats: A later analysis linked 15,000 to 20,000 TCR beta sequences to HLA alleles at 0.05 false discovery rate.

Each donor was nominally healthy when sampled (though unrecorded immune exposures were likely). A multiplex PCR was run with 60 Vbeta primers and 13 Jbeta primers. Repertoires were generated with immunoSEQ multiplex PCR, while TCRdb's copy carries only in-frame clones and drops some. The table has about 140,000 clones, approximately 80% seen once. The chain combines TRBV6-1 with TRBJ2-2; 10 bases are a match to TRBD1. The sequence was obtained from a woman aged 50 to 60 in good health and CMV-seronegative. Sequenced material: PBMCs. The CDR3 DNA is TGTGCCAGCAGGAGGACAGGGGGAGCCGGGGAGCTGTTTTTT. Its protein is CASRRTGGAGELFF.